The rows below give T cell receptor beta chains drawn from one sample of a study of a mutant IDH1 vaccine in newly diagnosed glioma. Assay used: immunoSEQ multiplex PCR; TCRdb lists only in-frame clones, some missing. The data show around 32,000 clones, roughly 87% seen once. No antigens are known for them. The sample here was peripheral blood mononuclear cells (PBMCs), taken from a glioma patient whose treatment included an IDH1 peptide vaccine. Every receptor here comes from a woman aged 40 to 49 with glioma. Some clones in this sample may be carry-over from other donors' samples. CDR3s include the opening cysteine and the closing phenylalanine or tryptophan. Fields, in order: clone size, V gene, CDR3 length, CDR3 protein. Size is omitted from some rows. Given values are once, few, many or a class for expanded clones.

abundance: NA
v_gene: TRBV11-2
len: 19
CDR3aa: CASSGRGGWTSGSNYEQYF

abundance: few
v_gene: TRBV10-1
len: 9
CDR3aa: CATQEKLFF

abundance: NA
v_gene: TRBV6-5
len: 15
CDR3aa: CASSSKGGSYNEQFF

abundance: NA
v_gene: TRBV28
len: 17
CDR3aa: CASSPPPDRVGNQPQHF

abundance: NA
v_gene: TRBV2
len: 13
CDR3aa: CASNPGQRPGYTF

abundance: NA
v_gene: TRBV19
len: 15
CDR3aa: CASSEQQGMNTEAFF

abundance: NA
v_gene: TRBV28
len: 15
CDR3aa: CASSFRGYGANVLTF

abundance: NA
v_gene: TRBV27
len: 17
CDR3aa: CASSLWGGREGNYGYTF

abundance: NA
v_gene: TRBV7-3
len: 13
CDR3aa: CASSLDLGMVLHF

abundance: NA
v_gene: TRBV28
len: 18
CDR3aa: CASSSPQSSTEMNTEAFF